This record looks at one T cell receptor beta chain sequence and its context. Its target is not known. This specimen comes from a study of CXCR3-negative and CXCR3-positive naive CD8 T cells. At the level of the study: The TRB read total, 120 million to 150 million, broke down to about 1.5 +/- 0.3 million reads per library.

Whole-study results and caveats: A higher hydrophobicity marked the TRB CDR3s of CXCR3-positive naive cells versus CXCR3-negative naive cells. The TRBV-TRBJ usage of naive CXCR3-negative and CXCR3-positive cells was similar, but that of memory cells differed.

Naive CD8+ T cells carried a CD45RO-CCR7+CD27+CD95- phenotype. Via 5' RACE with UMI labels, TRB cDNA libraries were prepared. TCRdb re-called the 5' RACE reads and catalogs CDR3 proteins one per entry, DNA excluded. This repertoire includes over 150,000 distinct CDR3 sequences. The receptor was isolated from a human donor in good health. Some clones in this sample may be carry-over from other donors' samples. Material: naive CXCR3+ CD8+ T cells from blood. Noted subset: CD45RO-CCR7+CD27+CD95- naive CD8+ T cells expressing CXCR3 (TNR3+).

The CDR3 here is CASSEETALSYEQYF. This sequence joins TRBV2 and TRBJ2-7. CDR1 and CDR2 from the germline V gene are SNHLY and FYNNEI. The CDR3 extends over 15 amino acids. Using reference TRBV2 and TRBJ2-7 for the parts outside the CDR3, the full variable domain is EPEVTQTPSHQVTQMGQEVILRCVPISNHLYFYWYRQILGQKVEFLVSFYNNEISEKSEIFDDQFSVERPDGSNFTLKIRSTKLEDSAMYFCASSEETALSYEQYFGPGTRLTVT.